The rows below give T cell receptor beta chains drawn from one sample of a study of regulatory T cells in long-lasting Graves disease. MiXCR was run by TCRdb on the multiplex PCR reads, yielding one entry per CDR3 protein. The table includes about 620,000 distinct CDR3 sequences, about 16% detected once. A further study also used this sample, focusing on T cells in Graves' hyperthyroidism and ophthalmopathy.

This sample comprised peripheral blood mononuclear cells (PBMCs), obtained at new diagnosis, from a patient treated with antithyroid drugs. Every receptor here comes from a woman aged 25 to 39 with Graves disease. The CDR3 runs from the conserved cysteine through the conserved F or W. Clone size is given for some rows only: seen once, a few or many times, or a class if the clone is expanded.

v_call	clone_size	cdr3_length	j_call	cdr3_aa
TRBV19	NA	17	TRBJ1-5	CASKLSGVNNPWQPQHF
TRBV9	NA	15	TRBJ1-5	CASSVGQGPNQPQHF
TRBV25-1	few	14	NA	CASSDPSGKATQYF
TRBV19	NA	14	TRBJ2-3	CASSRGLDSDTQYF
TRBV6-5	NA	17	TRBJ2-3	CASSYSRLADSTDTQYF
TRBV20-1	NA	14	TRBJ2-1	CSAGGGQDHNEQFF
TRBV19	NA	15	TRBJ1-5	CASSTEQVLNQPQHF
TRBV7-2	many	15	TRBJ2-3	CASSPRTSGSDTQYF
TRBV6-1	many	15	TRBJ2-2	CASRVDGRGTGELFF
TRBV28	many	14	TRBJ2-1	CASSLTGYYNEQFF
TRBV2	many	14	TRBJ1-5	CASSDPGWNQPQHF
TRBV7-6	NA	15	TRBJ2-7	CASSANDGGVYEQYF
TRBV24-1	NA	15	TRBJ2-3	CATQDTTMHIWTQYF
TRBV7-9	few	15	TRBJ1-2	CASSSTDLERGGYTF
TRBV6-1	once	14	TRBJ1-5	CDSRGGYSNQPQHF
TRBV3-1	few	13	TRBJ2-7	CATGTGGGYEQYF
TRBV19	NA	12	TRBJ2-7	CASGPASRGQYF
TRBV12-3/TRBV12-4	few	16	TRBJ2-6	CASSFFPLSGANVLTF
TRBV11-2	NA	13	TRBJ2-7	CASSFYGADEQYF
TRBV5-1	few	16	TRBJ2-1	CASSLNSGTAYNEQFF
TRBV5-1	few	14	TRBJ2-7	CASSFPGSPYEQYF
TRBV20-1	many	14	TRBJ2-1	CSATQIGGNNEQFF
TRBV24-1	few	11	TRBJ2-1	CATRSGLEQFF
TRBV6-1	many	17	TRBJ2-4	CASSESGSGLAKNIQYF
TRBV19	many	13	TRBJ1-5	CASSMGRNQPQHF
TRBV20-1	few	10	TRBJ2-7	CSSEGYEQYF
TRBV5-1	many	14	TRBJ2-7	CASSQEGQNYEQYF
TRBV19	NA	15	TRBJ1-1	CASRPPGQGDTEAFF
TRBV6-1	few	14	TRBJ2-7	CASSPPTQDYEQYF
TRBV28	many	14	TRBJ2-7	CASTQGGRSYEQYF
TRBV28	few	15	TRBJ2-5	CVSPGLSTGVETQYF
TRBV6-4	few	15	TRBJ1-4	CASSELYGAIEKLFF
TRBV4-1	few	14	TRBJ1-1	CASSQEPGETEAFF
TRBV5-1	many	14	TRBJ2-1	CASIDKRGANEQFF
TRBV20-1	NA	15	TRBJ2-7	CSASRAGQGANEQYF
TRBV18	NA	16	TRBJ2-7	CASSPRGQVLSSEQYF
TRBV24-1	NA	15	TRBJ2-1	CATSDFYGGGIRQFF
TRBV5-1	many	16	TRBJ1-2	CASSLVAGQTGYGYTF
TRBV15	many	16	TRBJ2-1	CATSRAFSGGDNEQFF
TRBV7-9	many	13	TRBJ1-6	CASSPGRDSPLHF
TRBV24-1	NA	13	TRBJ2-2	CATSSRGDGELFF
TRBV28	many	16	TRBJ2-3	CASSPRVSSLADTQYF
TRBV18	NA	17	TRBJ2-7	CASSPPAGWATPHEQYF
TRBV11-3	few	16	TRBJ2-5	CASSGGTGGAGETQYF
TRBV7-9	few	14	TRBJ2-1	CASIYGTAGNEQFF
TRBV6-2/TRBV6-3	NA	15	TRBJ2-7	CASSKTGQGAYEQYF
TRBV19	NA	13	TRBJ1-1	CASSRRVDTEAFF
TRBV19	many	14	TRBJ1-6	CASSPTGSNSPLHF
TRBV9	NA	15	TRBJ2-7	CASSRKVGPQGEQYF
TRBV20-1	many	12	TRBJ1-1	CSARDRTAEAFF
TRBV5-1	few	15	TRBJ1-5	CASSLGTGSVSAQHF
TRBV20-1	few	15	TRBJ1-2	CSARDAGGGRDGYTF
TRBV2	many	12	TRBJ1-2	CASREQGYGYTF
TRBV28	many	13	TRBJ1-2	CASRPGQVYGYTF
TRBV6-5	few	14	TRBJ2-5	CASSYLPSDPREYF
TRBV12-3/TRBV12-4	NA	15	TRBJ1-5	CASTLSLGGNQPQHF
TRBV10-3	many	16	TRBJ1-5	CAISESVPWGIQPQHF
TRBV24-1	many	14	TRBJ2-6	CATSDEGSANVLTF
TRBV7-6	many	15	TRBJ2-1	CASSPSGRPYNEQFF
TRBV29-1	few	12	TRBJ2-7	CSVEEGGFEQYF